A selection of T cell receptor beta chains follows, all from one sample in a study of a mutant IDH1 vaccine in newly diagnosed glioma. The assay was immunoSEQ multiplex PCR, and TCRdb's table has in-frame clones only and misses some. The top ten clones hold less than 5.5% of a sample with about 88,000 clones, approximately 80% of them seen once. The starting material was PBMCs, obtained from a glioma patient treated with radiotherapy, temozolomide or both. These TCRs come from a man aged 35-49 years with glioma. Some clones in this sample may be carry-over from other donors' samples. CDR3s include the opening cysteine and the closing phenylalanine or tryptophan. A D gene is named only where the DNA matches it firmly. Clone size, where shown, is once, few, many, or a class for clones that have expanded.

TRBD1 | . | TRBJ1-1 | TRBV19 | TGTGCCAGTACCCAAGCCAGGGGGCGAATCACTGAAGCTTTCTTT | CASTQARGRITEAFF
TRBD1 | few | TRBJ2-1 | TRBV23-1 | TGCGCCAGCAGTCAATCCGTGACAGGGTCCTACAATGAGCAGTTCTTC | CASSQSVTGSYNEQFF
. | . | TRBJ2-3 | TRBV5-8 | TGTGCCAGCAGCGGCGGGACGGCCGTTAGCACAGATACGCAGTATTTT | CASSGGTAVSTDTQYF
. | . | TRBJ2-2 | TRBV6-6 | TGTGCCAGCCTGAGTGGGGTTGAGAAGACCGGGGAGCTGTTTTTT | CASLSGVEKTGELFF
TRBD1 | . | TRBJ1-4 | TRBV30 | TGTGCCTGGAGTGCCGGATCGGACAGGGCTCTGGAAAAACTGTTTTTT | CAWSAGSDRALEKLFF
. | . | TRBJ1-2 | TRBV6-5 | TGTGCCAGCAGTTACCGTCAAGAGAACTATGGCTACACCTTC | CASSYRQENYGYTF
TRBD2 | . | TRBJ2-5 | TRBV2 | TGTGCCAGCAGCTGGACTAGCCGGGAGACCCAGTACTTC | CASSWTSRETQYF
TRBD2 | . | TRBJ2-3 | TRBV7-9 | TGTGCCAGCAGCCTAGATCTAGCGGGGGGCGAAGCAGATACGCAGTATTTT | CASSLDLAGGEADTQYF
. | . | TRBJ2-5 | TRBV9 | TGTGCCAGCAGCGTAGGACAAGAGACCCAGTACTTC | CASSVGQETQYF
. | once | TRBJ2-7 | TRBV14 | TGTGCCAGCAGCCAATCCAGCTCCTACGAGCAGTACTTC | CASSQSSSYEQYF
. | . | TRBJ1-1 | TRBV2 | TGTGCCAGCAGTGTCTTGGGAGAAGCTTTCTTT | CASSVLGEAFF
TRBD2 | . | TRBJ2-2 | TRBV30 | TGTGCCTGGAGTGTACCGGGAGGCACCGGGGAGCTGTTTTTT | CAWSVPGGTGELFF
. | . | TRBJ2-3 | TRBV7-9 | TGTGCCGGCAACACTGGGGGGGATACGCAGTATTTT | CAGNTGGDTQYF
TRBD1 | medium-sized | TRBJ1-2 | TRBV7-9 | TGTGCCAGCAGCTTAGAAGGGACAGGGGGCTCCTTCTATGGCTACACCTTC | CASSLEGTGGSFYGYTF
. | . | TRBJ1-2 | TRBV14 | TGCGCCAGCAGCCAAGGAGGGGCCTATGGCTACACCTTC | CASSQGGAYGYTF
. | . | TRBJ1-2 | TRBV30 | TGTGCCTGGAGTACAGACAAGGGGTATGGCTACACCTTC | CAWSTDKGYGYTF
TRBD2 | . | TRBJ2-3 | TRBV9 | TGTGCCAGCAGCGGAGCGGGGGGTTTAGATACGCAGTATTTT | CASSGAGGLDTQYF
. | medium-sized | TRBJ1-5 | TRBV29-1 | TGCAGCGTTGTTGACAGCAATCAGCCCCAGCATTTT | CSVVDSNQPQHF
. | . | TRBJ1-2 | TRBV7-9 | TGTGCCAGCAGCTTTAGAGGTGGCTACACCTTC | CASSFRGGYTF
. | . | TRBJ1-1 | TRBV29-1 | TGCAGCGTTGAAGAGGCCTGGAACACTGAAGCTTTCTTT | CSVEEAWNTEAFF
. | . | TRBJ1-1 | TRBV13 | TGTGCCAGCAGCTTAGGGGTGGGGAACACTGAAGCTTTCTTT | CASSLGVGNTEAFF
. | . | TRBJ1-1 | TRBV18 | TGTGCCAGCTCACCACAGGGGATGGGAACTGAAGCTTTCTTT | CASSPQGMGTEAFF
. | . | TRBJ2-2 | TRBV5-1 | TGCGCCAGCTACAGGGACTCGAACACCGGGGAGCTGTTTTTT | CASYRDSNTGELFF
. | . | TRBJ2-7 | TRBV7-9 | TGTGCCAGCAGCACCGAACTCTCCTACGAGCAGTACTTC | CASSTELSYEQYF
TRBD1 | . | TRBJ2-7 | TRBV27 | TGTGCCAGTAAGCCAGGGGGCCCAGGAGTCTACGAGCAGTACTTC | CASKPGGPGVYEQYF
. | once | TRBJ2-5 | TRBV5-5 | TGTGCCAGCAGCTTGACCGAGACCCAGTACTTC | CASSLTETQYF
. | . | TRBJ1-1 | TRBV5-6 | TGTGCCAGCAGCTTGTGGGGGGGGGACGGTTGGACTGAAGCTTTCTTT | CASSLWGGDGWTEAFF
. | . | TRBJ2-5 | TRBV30 | TGTGCCTGGGCGAACCGGGAGACCCAGTACTTC | CAWANRETQYF
TRBD2 | . | TRBJ2-7 | TRBV9 | TGTGCCAGCAGCCGTAGCGGGGGGCCAACCTACGAGCAGTACTTC | CASSRSGGPTYEQYF
. | . | TRBJ2-1 | TRBV2 | TGTGCCAGCAGTGTTGTCAATGAGCAGTTCTTC | CASSVVNEQFF
TRBD1 | . | TRBJ1-5 | TRBV4-1 | TGCGCCAGCAGCCAAGTTTTTAGGGCAGGGGGACGCAATCAGCCCCAGCATTTT | CASSQVFRAGGRNQPQHF
. | . | TRBJ1-2 | TRBV19 | TGTGCCAGTAGTCTGACGTGGGGCTACACCTTC | CASSLTWGYTF
. | . | TRBJ2-7 | TRBV4-1 | TGCGCCAGCAGCCAACTGACGGGGTCCTACGAGCAGTACTTC | CASSQLTGSYEQYF
TRBD1 | once | TRBJ2-5 | TRBV13 | TGTGCCAGCAGCTACGACAGGGAAGAGACCCAGTACTTC | CASSYDREETQYF
. | . | TRBJ1-2 | TRBV5-1 | TGCGCCAGCAGCTTGTACAGGGAGGTTGGACGTGGCTACACCTTC | CASSLYREVGRGYTF
. | few | TRBJ1-2 | TRBV6-6 | TGTGCCAGCAGTTACTCAGCCGGGTTTAGTGGCTACACCTTC | CASSYSAGFSGYTF
. | . | TRBJ1-2 | TRBV9 | TGTGCCAGCAGCGCTCACCGGGCGGAGGATGGCTACACCTTC | CASSAHRAEDGYTF
TRBD2 | . | TRBJ2-5 | TRBV5-1 | TGCGCCAGCAGCTTGCGCGCAGCCGGGGGGCAAGAGACCCAGTACTTC | CASSLRAAGGQETQYF
TRBD1 | . | TRBJ1-1 | TRBV5-1 | TGCGCCAGCAGCCCCCGGACAGGACAGAACACTGAAGCTTTCTTT | CASSPRTGQNTEAFF
. | . | TRBJ1-6 | TRBV5-1 | TGCGCCAGCACCTCAGGGCAGGGACGGTCACCCCTCCACTTT | CASTSGQGRSPLHF
. | . | TRBJ2-3 | TRBV20-1 | TGCAGTGCTTCGCAGGGTGATACGCAGTATTTT | CSASQGDTQYF
. | . | TRBJ1-6 | TRBV9 | TGTGCCAGCAGCCCAAGACCGGGGCGGGATTCACCCCTCCACTTT | CASSPRPGRDSPLHF
. | . | TRBJ1-2 | TRBV19 | TGTGCCAGTAGTGCCCGCGGGGCGAGGCTCTATGGCTACACCTTC | CASSARGARLYGYTF
TRBD2 | few | TRBJ2-7 | TRBV4-1 | TGCGCCAGCAGCCAAGATGCTAGCGGGGGTACAGTCCACTACGAGCAGTACTTC | CASSQDASGGTVHYEQYF
TRBD1 | few | TRBJ1-2 | TRBV10-3 | TGTGCCATCAGTGAACAGGGGTTTGGCTACACCTTC | CAISEQGFGYTF
TRBD2 | once | TRBJ2-5 | TRBV4-1 | TGCGCCAGCAGCCGAACTAGCGGGGGGGCCCTGGAGACCCAGTACTTC | CASSRTSGGALETQYF
TRBD2 | . | TRBJ2-5 | TRBV27 | TGTGCCAGCAGTAAAGCGGGGGGGCAAGAGACCCAGTACTTC | CASSKAGGQETQYF
. | few | TRBJ2-5 | TRBV5-6 | TGTGCCAGCAGTCACCGTGCACAAGGGGGGGTAGAGACCCAGTACTTC | CASSHRAQGGVETQYF
TRBD2 | . | TRBJ2-3 | TRBV5-4 | TGTGCCAGCAGCTTTAATCTAGCGGGGGCCTCCTTACTAAGCACAGATACGCAGTATTTT | CASSFNLAGASLLSTDTQYF
. | . | TRBJ2-7 | TRBV5-4 | TGTGCCAGCAGCCTCGCTGGCCCACGGGGGTTATACGAGCAGTACTTC | CASSLAGPRGLYEQYF
. | . | TRBJ1-5 | TRBV9 | TGTGCCAGCAGCCCAGGGACCGCTCATAGCAATCAGCCCCAGCATTTT | CASSPGTAHSNQPQHF
. | . | TRBJ2-2 | TRBV4-2 | TGTGCCAGCAGCCATAGTGAGGGGGGCCTGGGCGGGGAGCTGTTTTTT | CASSHSEGGLGGELFF
. | once | TRBJ2-7 | TRBV7-2 | TGTGCCAGCAGAGGAGGGGGTCGACCCTACGAGCAGTACTTC | CASRGGGRPYEQYF
. | . | TRBJ1-5 | TRBV11-2 | TGTGCCAGCAGCTTCGGGGATATGCAGCCCCAGCATTTT | CASSFGDMQPQHF
. | . | TRBJ1-2 | TRBV6-4 | TGTGCCAGCACCGCCGTTTGTGGCTACACCTTC | CASTAVCGYTF
TRBD2 | . | TRBJ2-1 | TRBV19 | TGTGCCAGTAGAAAAGAGAGCGGGGGGCACTATGAGCAGTTCTTC | CASRKESGGHYEQFF
TRBD1 | . | TRBJ1-6 | TRBV2 | TGTGCCAGCAAAAAGGGACAGGGTTTTTCACCCCTCCACTTT | CASKKGQGFSPLHF
TRBD2 | . | TRBJ2-5 | TRBV2 | TGTGCCAGCAGTGATCTAGGGAGGGAGACGGAGACCCAGTACTTC | CASSDLGRETETQYF
TRBD1 | once | TRBJ1-2 | TRBV6-1 | TGTGCCAGCAGTGATAGGACAGGGGGCCGATCTAACTATGGCTACACCTTC | CASSDRTGGRSNYGYTF
. | . | TRBJ1-2 | TRBV4-1 | TGCGCCAGCAGCGAAGGGACGGACGCTAACTATGGCTACACCTTC | CASSEGTDANYGYTF